This T cell receptor beta chain was profiled in a study of blood T cell repertoires in COVID-19. Whole-study context: Samples representing acute and convalescent COVID-19 were sourced from the United States, Italy and Spain. The analysed material was cDNA or gDNA that came from T cells, B-cell-depleted T cells, or PBMCs.

Study processing details: Amplified reference gene primers provided the basis for estimating nucleated cell counts. The data were produced by immunoSEQ multiplex PCR, yet TCRdb's version contains in-frame clones alone and is incomplete. That table is the source of V, J and clone size, and D and trimming were worked out from the DNA. The sample yields around 500,000 clones, around 85% seen once. The germline V gene encodes CDR1 GTSNPN and CDR2 SVGIG (reference sequence). The CDR3 runs to 12 residues. The ends lost 7 bases at V and 5 bases at J; junction bases unmatched: 2. Recovered status in Cohort 3 required two negative PCRs, clearance, or symptom resolution.

Input material: PBMCs or T cells enriched from blood (not recorded which). The sequence was collected from a woman aged 60-75 years who had recovered from COVID-19. This sequence joins TRBV30 and TRBJ1-6; 7 nucleotides agree with TRBD1. The CDR3 nucleotides are TGTGCCTCTGACAGGGATAATTCACCCCTCCACTTT. Amino acids: CASDRDNSPLHF.